The 20 T cell receptor beta chains given below trace back to one sample, sequenced in a study of Tregs in tolerant kidney transplant recipients. The repertoire was sequenced with immunoSEQ multiplex PCR; TCRdb's copy has only in-frame clones and lacks some. Of tens of thousands of clones listed, 95% to 98% were seen once; the top ten hold over 0.45%. The sample consisted of CD4+ T cells from blood, taken before the transplant. The source is a human donor who received a combined kidney and bone marrow transplant.

The chain is built from TRBV28 and TRBJ2-7; 8 nucleotides match TRBD2. CDR3 length equals 16 residues. Trimming took 5 bases from V and 2 from J; bases not matched to a gene: 11. The germline V gene has CDR1 MDHEN and CDR2 SYDVKM. The CDR3 bases are TGTGCCAGCAGTGCGGCCGCCGGGACTAGGACCTACGAGCAGTACTTC. Its protein product is CASSAAAGTRTYEQYF.

This clone occurred once. V is TRBV29-1 and J is TRBJ1-4; no definite D call. The CDR3 is 14 residues long. The V end was cut by 4 bases, the J end by 7 bases, with 16 bases between. Germline V lookup: CDR1 SQVTM, CDR2 ANQGSEA. In nucleotides, the CDR3 is TGCAGCGTTGCGTTGGGAGGGCTCGGTGAAAAACTGTTTTTT. Protein sequence: CSVALGGLGEKLFF.

This clone was counted once. The V gene is TRBV4-2, the J gene TRBJ2-7; no definite D call. V shed 4 bases and J shed 2 bases, with 12 bases lying between them. Looked up from germline, CDR1 is LGHNA and CDR2 is YNFKEQ. This CDR3 is 14 amino acids long. The CDR3 DNA sequence: TGTGCCAGCAGCCCTAGGTTGATGACCTACGAGCAGTACTTC. Encoded protein: CASSPRLMTYEQYF.

The chain recombines TRBV11-3 with TRBJ2-2, with 7 nucleotides matching TRBD2. Germline V gene lookup returns CDR1 SGHNT and CDR2 YENEEA. Losses at the gene ends were 8 bases for V and 3 bases for J; bases not matched to a gene: 6. The CDR3 consists of 14 residues. The CDR3 region is CASLGEGHTGELFF. The CDR3 DNA sequence: TGTGCCAGCTTGGGGGAGGGGCACACCGGGGAGCTGTTTTTT.

J is TRBJ2-2 and V is TRBV29-1; possibly TRBD1 for D (5 bases). The CDR3 runs to 13 residues. CDR1 is SQVTM, CDR2 ANQGSEA, per germline. V lost 2 bases and J lost 4, with 8 bases in between. The CDR3 DNA is TGCAGCGTTGAAAGACAGAGCACCGGGGAGCTGTTTTTT. As protein: CSVERQSTGELFF.

The CDR3 reads CASSLPQGRLGGYTF. CDR3 DNA: TGTGCCAGCAGCTTGCCGCAGGGGCGATTAGGGGGCTACACCTTC. The chain joins TRBV5-4 to TRBJ1-2; possible D gene TRBD1, 6 bases. This CDR3 spans 15 amino acids. The germline V gene has CDR1 SGHNT and CDR2 YYREEE (reference sequence). The V end lost 1 base, the J end lost 8 bases, and 18 bases lay between the germline ends.

The chain couples TRBV11-1 to TRBJ2-2, with D tentatively TRBD2 (5 bases). The ends were cut back, 1 base at V and 6 bases at J, with 12 bases in the middle. Germline values: CDR1 SGHAT, CDR2 FQDESV (reference sequence). This CDR3 is built from 15 residues. In DNA form, the CDR3 reads TGTGCCAGCAGCTTAGATCCCACGCGGGCCGGGGAGCTGTTTTTT. Amino acids: CASSLDPTRAGELFF. The full variable domain, in which reference TRBV11-1 and TRBJ2-2 provide the parts outside the CDR3, is EAEVAQSPRYKITEKSQAVAFWCDPISGHATLYWYRQILGQGPELLVQFQDESVVDDSQLPKDRFSAERLKGVDSTLKIQPAELGDSAMYLCASSLDPTRAGELFFGEGSRLTVL.

V and J are TRBV5-6 and TRBJ1-1; 7 nucleotides match TRBD1. The germline CDR1 and CDR2 sequences are SGHDT and YYEEEE. The trim removed 4 bases at V and 5 bases at J, leaving 2 bases unmatched. The CDR3 contains 12 residues. CDR3 nucleotides: TGTGCCAGCAGCCTACAGGGGACTGAAGCTTTCTTT. Residues: CASSLQGTEAFF.

This chain uses TRBV5-4 with TRBJ1-1; possible D gene TRBD1, 5 bases. CDR3 length equals 15 residues. Looked up from germline, CDR1 is SGHNT and CDR2 is YYREEE (reference sequence). V lost 4 bases and J 5 bases, leaving 18 bases between the germline ends. As DNA, the CDR3 is TGTGCCAGCAGCGACCCGAGGACATCCGGGACTGAAGCTTTCTTT. Its translation: CASSDPRTSGTEAFF.

V is TRBV27 and J is TRBJ2-7; D might be TRBD1 (5 bases). This CDR3 is 15 amino acids long. Germline assignment: CDR1 MNHEY and CDR2 SMNVEV (reference sequence). The ends were cut back, 10 bases at V and 4 bases at J, with 23 bases in the middle. CDR3 in amino acids: CAIRKGSGMPYEQYF. In DNA, the CDR3 is TGTGCCATCCGGAAGGGGTCAGGAATGCCATACGAGCAGTACTTC.

This chain connects TRBV5-6 to TRBJ2-3; 7 bases are shared with TRBD2. The V gene's germline CDR1 is SGHDT and CDR2 YYEEEE. CDR3 size: 15 residues. J gave up 2 bases and V 3 bases, and 6 bases lay outside the gene matches. Here the CDR3 reads CASSSYGGSTDTQYF. The DNA of the CDR3 is TGTGCCAGCAGCTCTTACGGGGGGTCCACAGATACGCAGTATTTT.

The genes are TRBV4-1 and TRBJ1-3; 7 nucleotides align to TRBD1. Germline CDR1 and CDR2: MGHRA and YSYEKL. This CDR3 comprises 20 residues. Losses at the gene ends were 0 bases for V and 0 bases for J; bases not matched to a gene: 14. The CDR3 region has the DNA TGCGCCAGCAGCCAAGACCACGAGGGACAGACTTATCTCTCTGGAAACACCATATATTTT. Amino acid sequence: CASSQDHEGQTYLSGNTIYF.

This clone was counted once. This rearrangement joins TRBV7-9 to TRBJ2-3; 8 nucleotides match TRBD2. Per the germline V gene, CDR1 is SEHNR and CDR2 is FQNEAQ (reference sequence). V lost 4 bases to trimming and J lost 9 bases; unmatched junction nucleotides: 3. The CDR3 consists of 12 residues. The CDR3 nucleotides are TGTGCCAGCAGCTCGGGGGGGGAAACGCAGTATTTT. Protein: CASSSGGETQYF.

The chain carries TRBV7-9 and TRBJ2-7; TRBD1 agrees at 7 bases. CDR1 and CDR2 from the germline V gene are SEHNR and FQNEAQ (reference sequence). This CDR3 spans 16 amino acids. V lost 1 base, J lost 4 bases, and 10 bases stayed unmatched. In DNA form, the CDR3 reads TGTGCCAGCAGCTTAGGTCTCGGGACAGCAGATTACGAGCAGTACTTC. This sequence encodes CASSLGLGTADYEQYF.

In nucleotides, the CDR3 is TGTGCCAGCAGCAACCGGGACAACACAGATACGCAGTATTTT. Its translation is CASSNRDNTDTQYF. The gene calls are TRBV5-4 and TRBJ2-3; TRBD1 is a possible D gene (6 bases). V was clipped by 4 bases and J by 2 bases, with 11 bases between them. CDR1 and CDR2 (germline): SGHNT, YYREEE (reference sequence). This CDR3 is 14 amino acids long.

This rearrangement joins TRBV7-2 to TRBJ2-7; tentative D call: TRBD1 (5 bases). Trimming took 5 bases from V and 4 from J, leaving 9 bases between them. Looked up from germline, CDR1 is SGHTA and CDR2 is FQGNSA. CDR3 length: 12 amino acids. This CDR3 is CASSVQAYEQYF. The CDR3 DNA sequence: TGTGCCAGCAGCGTACAGGCATACGAGCAGTACTTC.

This clone is a singleton in its sample. The gene calls are TRBV10-3 and TRBJ1-2; 9 bases are shared with TRBD1. The CDR3 is 13 residues long. Looked up from germline, CDR1 is ENHRY and CDR2 is SYGVKD. V was pared by 8 bases and J by 6 bases, with 7 bases of the junction left unmatched. CDR3 nucleotide sequence: TGTGCCATCGGGACAGGGACAAACCATGGCTACACCTTC. Translated, it gives CAIGTGTNHGYTF.

The chain uses TRBV4-2 and TRBJ1-1, with 7 bases that match TRBD1. J lost 13 bases, V lost 0 bases, and 11 bases had no gene match. This CDR3 has 14 amino acids. Germline V gene sequence: CDR1 LGHNA, CDR2 YNFKEQ. CDR3 sequence: CASSQDRTGVIGFF. The CDR3 DNA reads TGTGCCAGCAGCCAAGATCGGACAGGTGTTATAGGTTTCTTT.

This chain links TRBV6-6 with TRBJ2-2, with 7 nucleotides matching TRBD2. The CDR3 has 16 residues. Germline-derived CDR1 and CDR2 are MNHNY and SVGAGI (reference sequence). Losses at the gene ends were 2 bases for V and 4 bases for J; bases not matched to a gene: 7. CDR3 nucleotides: TGTGCCAGCAGTTACCCCGGGACTACCATCACCGGGGAGCTGTTTTTT. Translated: CASSYPGTTITGELFF.

This sequence joins TRBV5-1 and TRBJ2-1, with D hard to call. Trimming took 0 bases from V and 1 from J, leaving 8 bases between them. CDR1 is SGHRS, CDR2 YFSETQ, per germline. The CDR3 length is 15 residues. In DNA, the CDR3 is TGCGCCAGCAGCTTGGTTCCAGGATCCTACAATGAGCAGTTCTTC. Amino acids: CASSLVPGSYNEQFF.